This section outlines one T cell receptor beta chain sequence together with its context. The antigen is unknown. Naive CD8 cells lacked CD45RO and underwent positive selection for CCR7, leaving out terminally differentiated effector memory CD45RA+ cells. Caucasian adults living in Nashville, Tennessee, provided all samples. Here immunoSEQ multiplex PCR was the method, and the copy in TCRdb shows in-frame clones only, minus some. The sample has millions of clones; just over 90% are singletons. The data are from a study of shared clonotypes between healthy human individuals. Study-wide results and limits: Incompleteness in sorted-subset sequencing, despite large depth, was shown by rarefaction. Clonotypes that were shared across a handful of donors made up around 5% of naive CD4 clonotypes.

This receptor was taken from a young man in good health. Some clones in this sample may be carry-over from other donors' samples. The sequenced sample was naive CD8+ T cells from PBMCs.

CDR3: CASSKAGTSGMLQYF. DNA of the CDR3: TGTGCCAGCAGCAAAGCAGGGACTAGCGGGATGCTGCAGTACTTC. The V gene is TRBV21-1, the J gene TRBJ2-4; the table's D call of TRBD2 was not tested on the DNA. TRBV21-1 is flagged as a pseudogene. This CDR3 is 15 amino acids long.